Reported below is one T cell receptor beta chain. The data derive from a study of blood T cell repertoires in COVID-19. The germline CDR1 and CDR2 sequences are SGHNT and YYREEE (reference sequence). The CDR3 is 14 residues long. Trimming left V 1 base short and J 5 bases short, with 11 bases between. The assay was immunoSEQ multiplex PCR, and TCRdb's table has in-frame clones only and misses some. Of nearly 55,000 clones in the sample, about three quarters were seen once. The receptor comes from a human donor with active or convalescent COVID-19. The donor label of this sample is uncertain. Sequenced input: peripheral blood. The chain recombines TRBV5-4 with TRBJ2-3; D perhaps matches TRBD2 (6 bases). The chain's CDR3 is CASSLREEGDTQYF. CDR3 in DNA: TGTGCCAGCAGCTTGAGGGAGGAGGGAGATACGCAGTATTTT.